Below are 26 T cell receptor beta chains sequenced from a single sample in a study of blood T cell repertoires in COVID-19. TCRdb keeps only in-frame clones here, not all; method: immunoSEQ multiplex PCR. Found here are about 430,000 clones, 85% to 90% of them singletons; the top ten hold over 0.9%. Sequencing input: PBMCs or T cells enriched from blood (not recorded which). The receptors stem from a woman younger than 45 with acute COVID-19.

Here the CDR3 reads CASRTGTGVTRAGELFF. The CDR3 DNA is TGTGCCAGCAGAACCGGGACAGGGGTAACCCGCGCCGGGGAGCTGTTTTTT. This chain links TRBV27 with TRBJ2-2; TRBD1 matches at 10 bases. The CDR3 length is 17 residues. Germline-derived CDR1 and CDR2 are MNHEY and SMNVEV (reference sequence). Trimming removed 6 bases from V and 6 bases from J; junction bases left unmatched: 13.

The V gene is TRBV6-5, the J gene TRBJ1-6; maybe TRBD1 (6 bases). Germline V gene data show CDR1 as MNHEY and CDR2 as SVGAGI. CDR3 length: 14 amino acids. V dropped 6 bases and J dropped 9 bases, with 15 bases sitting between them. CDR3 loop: CASSIYRASSPLHF. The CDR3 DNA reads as TGTGCCAGCAGCATATACAGGGCTAGTTCACCCCTCCACTTT.

The CDR3, as DNA: TGTGCCAGCAGCCCCTACGGGGAGGGCTATGGCTACACCTTC. It specifies CASSPYGEGYGYTF. The chain has TRBV9 and TRBJ1-2; D remains unclear. The V gene's germline CDR1 is SGDLS and CDR2 YYNGEE. CDR3 length: 14 amino acids. V gave up 4 bases and J gave up 4 bases, with 14 bases separating them.

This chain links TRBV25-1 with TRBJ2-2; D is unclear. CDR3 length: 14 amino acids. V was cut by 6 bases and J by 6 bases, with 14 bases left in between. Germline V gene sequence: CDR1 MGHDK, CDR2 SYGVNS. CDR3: CASRENDRAGELFF. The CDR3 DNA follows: TGTGCCAGCAGGGAAAATGATCGCGCCGGGGAGCTGTTTTTT.

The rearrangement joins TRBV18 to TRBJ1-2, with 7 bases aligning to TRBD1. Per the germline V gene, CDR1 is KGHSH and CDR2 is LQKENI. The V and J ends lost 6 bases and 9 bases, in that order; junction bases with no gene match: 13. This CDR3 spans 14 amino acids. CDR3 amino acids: CASSRDAGGVSYTF. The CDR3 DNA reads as TGTGCCAGCTCGCGGGACGCAGGGGGAGTCAGCTACACCTTC.

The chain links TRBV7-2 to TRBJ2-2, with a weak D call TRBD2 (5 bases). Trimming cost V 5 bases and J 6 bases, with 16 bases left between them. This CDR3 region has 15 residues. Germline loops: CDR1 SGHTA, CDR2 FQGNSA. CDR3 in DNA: TGTGCCAGCAGCCCTAGCTCCGTGGTCGCCGGGGAGCTGTTTTTT. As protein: CASSPSSVVAGELFF.

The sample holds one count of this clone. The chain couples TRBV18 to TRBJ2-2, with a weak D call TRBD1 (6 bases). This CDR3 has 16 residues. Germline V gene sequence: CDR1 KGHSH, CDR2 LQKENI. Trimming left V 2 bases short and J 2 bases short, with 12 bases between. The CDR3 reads CASSPWGRGNTGELFF. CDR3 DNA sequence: TGTGCCAGCTCACCATGGGGGCGAGGTAACACCGGGGAGCTGTTTTTT.

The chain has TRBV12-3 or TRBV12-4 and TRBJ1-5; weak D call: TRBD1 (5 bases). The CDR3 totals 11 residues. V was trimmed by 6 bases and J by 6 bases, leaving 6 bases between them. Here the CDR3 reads CASSTGQPQHF. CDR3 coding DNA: TGTGCCAGCAGCACAGGTCAGCCCCAGCATTTT.

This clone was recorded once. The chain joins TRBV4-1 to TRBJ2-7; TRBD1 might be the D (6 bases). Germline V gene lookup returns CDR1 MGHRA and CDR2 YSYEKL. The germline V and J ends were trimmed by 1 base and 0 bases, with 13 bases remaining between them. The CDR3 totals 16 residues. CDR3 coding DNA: TGCGCCAGCAGCCAAGCCCACAGGGTTGGCTCCTACGAGCAGTACTTC. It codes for CASSQAHRVGSYEQYF.

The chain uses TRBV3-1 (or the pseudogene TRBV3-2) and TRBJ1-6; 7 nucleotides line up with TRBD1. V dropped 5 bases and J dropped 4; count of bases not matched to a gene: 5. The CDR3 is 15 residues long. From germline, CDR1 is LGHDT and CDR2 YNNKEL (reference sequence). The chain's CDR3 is CASSKGGQYNSPLHF. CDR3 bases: TGTGCCAGCAGCAAGGGGGGACAGTATAATTCACCCCTCCACTTT.

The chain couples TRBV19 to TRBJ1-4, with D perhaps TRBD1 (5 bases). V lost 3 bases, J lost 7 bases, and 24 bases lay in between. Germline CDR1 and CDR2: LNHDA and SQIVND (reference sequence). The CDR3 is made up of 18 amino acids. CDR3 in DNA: TGTGCCAGTAGTATTCTCAGCGTGATCCAGGGAGGGGTTGAAAAACTGTTTTTT. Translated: CASSILSVIQGGVEKLFF.

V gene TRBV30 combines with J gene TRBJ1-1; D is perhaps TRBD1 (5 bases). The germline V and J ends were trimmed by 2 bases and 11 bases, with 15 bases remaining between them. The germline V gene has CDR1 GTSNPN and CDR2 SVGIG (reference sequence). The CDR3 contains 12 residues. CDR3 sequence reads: CAWSPGEGEAFF. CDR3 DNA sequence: TGTGCCTGGAGTCCGGGGGAGGGCGAGGCTTTCTTT.

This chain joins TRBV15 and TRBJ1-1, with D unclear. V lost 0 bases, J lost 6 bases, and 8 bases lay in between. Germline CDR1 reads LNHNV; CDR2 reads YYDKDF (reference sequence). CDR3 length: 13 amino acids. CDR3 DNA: TGTGCCACCAGCAGAGATCCACAACCTGAAGCTTTCTTT. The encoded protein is CATSRDPQPEAFF.

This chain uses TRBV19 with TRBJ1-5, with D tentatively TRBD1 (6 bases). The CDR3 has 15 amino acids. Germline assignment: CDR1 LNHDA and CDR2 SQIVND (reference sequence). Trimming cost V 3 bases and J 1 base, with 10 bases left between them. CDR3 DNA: TGTGCCAGTAGTATTGCCAGGGGAAGCAATCAGCCCCAGCATTTT. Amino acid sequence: CASSIARGSNQPQHF. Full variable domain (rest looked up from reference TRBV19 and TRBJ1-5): DGGITQSPKYLFRKEGQNVTLSCEQNLNHDAMYWYRQDPGQGLRLIYYSQIVNDFQKGDIAEGYSVSREKKESFPLTVTSAQKNPTAFYLCASSIARGSNQPQHFGDGTRLSIL.

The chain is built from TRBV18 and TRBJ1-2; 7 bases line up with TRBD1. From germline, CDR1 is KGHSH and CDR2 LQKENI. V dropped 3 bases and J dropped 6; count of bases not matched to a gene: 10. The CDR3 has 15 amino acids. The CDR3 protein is CASSPPDRARNGYTF. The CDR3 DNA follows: TGTGCCAGCTCACCCCCAGACAGGGCAAGAAATGGCTACACCTTC.

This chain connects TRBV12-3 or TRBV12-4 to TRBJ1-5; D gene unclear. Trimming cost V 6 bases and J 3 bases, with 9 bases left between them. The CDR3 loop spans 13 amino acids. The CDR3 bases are TGTGCCAGCAGCTTGTCTCCCAATCAGCCCCAGCATTTT. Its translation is CASSLSPNQPQHF.

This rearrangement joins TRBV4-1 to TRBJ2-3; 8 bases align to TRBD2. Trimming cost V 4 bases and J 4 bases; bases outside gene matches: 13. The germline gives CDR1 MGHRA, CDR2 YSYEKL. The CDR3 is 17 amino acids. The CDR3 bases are TGCGCCAGCAGCCTGTCCGGAGCGGGGGATTGGGCAGATACGCAGTATTTT. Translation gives CASSLSGAGDWADTQYF.

The CDR3 DNA reads TGTGCCAGCAGATTTCGGGATAACACTGAAGCTTTCTTT. Its translation is CASRFRDNTEAFF. The chain joins TRBV6-5 to TRBJ1-1, with D uncertain. Germline assignment: CDR1 MNHEY and CDR2 SVGAGI. The CDR3 has 13 amino acids. Trimming left V 6 bases short and J 2 bases short, with 10 bases between.

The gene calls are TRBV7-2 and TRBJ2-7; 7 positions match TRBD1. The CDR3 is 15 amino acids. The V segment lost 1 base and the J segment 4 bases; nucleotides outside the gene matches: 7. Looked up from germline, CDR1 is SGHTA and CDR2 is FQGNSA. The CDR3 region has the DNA TGTGCCAGCAGCTTAGTTGCACAGGGGCTATACGAGCAGTACTTC. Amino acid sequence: CASSLVAQGLYEQYF.

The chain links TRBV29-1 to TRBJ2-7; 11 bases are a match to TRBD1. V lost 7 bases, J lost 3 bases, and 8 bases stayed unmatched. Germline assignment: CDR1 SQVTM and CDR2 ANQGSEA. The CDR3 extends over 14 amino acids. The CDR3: CSAGQGAGRYEQYF. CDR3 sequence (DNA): TGCAGCGCCGGACAGGGGGCAGGTCGCTACGAGCAGTACTTC.

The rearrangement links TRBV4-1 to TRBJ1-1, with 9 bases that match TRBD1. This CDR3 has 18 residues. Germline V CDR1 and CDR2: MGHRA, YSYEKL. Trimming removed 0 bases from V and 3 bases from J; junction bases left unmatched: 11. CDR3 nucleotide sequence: TGCGCCAGCAGCCAAGATAGGGTACAGGGGGCCTTTTACACTGAAGCTTTCTTT. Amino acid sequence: CASSQDRVQGAFYTEAFF.

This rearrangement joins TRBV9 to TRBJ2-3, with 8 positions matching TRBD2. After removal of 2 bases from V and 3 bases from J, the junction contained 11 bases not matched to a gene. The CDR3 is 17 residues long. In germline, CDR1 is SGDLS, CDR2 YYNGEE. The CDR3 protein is CASSVGFGSGGTDTQYF. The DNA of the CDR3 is TGTGCCAGCAGCGTGGGGTTCGGGAGCGGGGGTACAGATACGCAGTATTTT.

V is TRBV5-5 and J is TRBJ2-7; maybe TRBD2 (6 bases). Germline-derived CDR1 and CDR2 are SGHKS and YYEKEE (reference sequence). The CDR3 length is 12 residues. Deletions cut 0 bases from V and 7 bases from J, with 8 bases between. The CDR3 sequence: CASSLGAGEQYF. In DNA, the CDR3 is TGTGCCAGCAGCTTGGGGGCGGGGGAGCAGTACTTC.

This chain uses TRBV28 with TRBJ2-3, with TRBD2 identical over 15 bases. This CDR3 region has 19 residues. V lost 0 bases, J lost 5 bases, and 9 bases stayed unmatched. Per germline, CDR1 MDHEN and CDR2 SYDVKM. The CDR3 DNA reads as TGTGCCAGCAGTTTATGGGCCCGGACTAGCGGGGGGGCAGGAGATACGCAGTATTTT. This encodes CASSLWARTSGGAGDTQYF.

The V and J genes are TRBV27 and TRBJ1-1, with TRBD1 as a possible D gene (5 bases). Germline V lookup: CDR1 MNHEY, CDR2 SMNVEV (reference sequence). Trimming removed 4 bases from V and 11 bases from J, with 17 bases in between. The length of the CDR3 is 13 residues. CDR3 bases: TGTGCCAGCAGTTCGGGCGGGGCCCGGGAGGCTTTCTTT. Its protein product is CASSSGGAREAFF.

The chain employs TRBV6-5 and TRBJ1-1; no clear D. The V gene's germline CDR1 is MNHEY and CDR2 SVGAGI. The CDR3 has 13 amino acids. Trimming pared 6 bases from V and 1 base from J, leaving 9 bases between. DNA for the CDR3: TGTGCCAGCAGACCAACAGCGAACACTGAAGCTTTCTTT. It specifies CASRPTANTEAFF.